One sample yielded the 24 T cell receptor beta chains listed below, sequenced in a study of T cell responses to AZD1222 COVID-19 vaccine (dated by TCRdb to the early 2020s). Library prep was done by the immunoSEQ multiplex PCR assay. TCRdb holds this immuneACCESS table with in-frame rearrangements only. Some clones are missing; in checked studies, unresolved V genes explain under half, and the rest has no known cause. The sample yields under 150,000 clones; 92% were counted once. The top ten hold less than 9.5% of the sample. The sample's time point, from its label and the paper: about 28 days (+/-7) after the second vaccine dose. This sample comprised peripheral blood, obtained 28 days after the second AZD1222 dose. These receptors all stem from an adult who received the AZD1222 COVID-19 vaccine.

The V and J genes are TRBV5-4 and TRBJ1-2; maybe TRBD1 (5 bases). V lost 3 bases and J 6 bases, leaving 15 bases between the germline ends. The length of the CDR3 is 14 residues. The germline gives CDR1 SGHNT, CDR2 YYREEE (reference sequence). CDR3 sequence (DNA): TGTGCCAGCAGCTCTCCGGGGGAGGGAGATGGCTACACCTTC. This sequence encodes CASSSPGEGDGYTF.

This chain links TRBV5-5 with TRBJ1-1; D is perhaps TRBD1 (6 bases). Germline V gene data show CDR1 as SGHKS and CDR2 as YYEKEE (reference sequence). The CDR3 spans 15 residues. V lost 4 bases to trimming and J lost 3 bases, with 16 bases between them. This chain's CDR3 is CASSPRGIRDTEAFF. The CDR3 nucleotides read TGTGCCAGCAGCCCCAGGGGAATTAGGGACACTGAAGCTTTCTTT.

This clone was seen just once. The CDR3: CASSPAGLEQYF. In nucleotides, the CDR3 is TGTGCCAGCTCTCCAGCAGGTCTGGAGCAGTACTTC. The rearrangement links TRBV18 to TRBJ2-7; D remains ambiguous. The germline CDR1 and CDR2 sequences are KGHSH and LQKENI. V was cut by 6 bases and J by 7 bases, with 13 bases left in between. The CDR3 contains 12 residues.

V usage is TRBV6-5 and J usage is TRBJ1-1; the D is unclear. The CDR3 runs 13 residues. V lost 0 bases and J 7 bases, leaving 9 bases between the germline ends. Germline lookup yields CDR1 MNHEY and CDR2 SVGAGI. The CDR3 spells CASSYSGEGEAFF. The CDR3 nucleotides are TGTGCCAGCAGTTACTCCGGAGAGGGTGAAGCTTTCTTT.

CDR3 residues: CASSPGRLGGELFF. The CDR3 DNA reads as TGCGCCAGCAGCCCGGGACGTCTAGGCGGGGAGCTGTTTTTT. The J gene is TRBJ2-2, the V gene TRBV5-1; D possibly matches TRBD1 or TRBD2 (5 bases each). Germline values: CDR1 SGHRS, CDR2 YFSETQ. Trimming left V 4 bases short and J 7 bases short, with 14 bases between. There are 14 residues in the CDR3.

The chain joins TRBV18 to TRBJ1-2; D is perhaps TRBD1 (6 bases). Germline V lookup: CDR1 KGHSH, CDR2 LQKENI. V was cut by 3 bases and J by 6 bases, with 17 bases left in between. This CDR3 has 15 residues. CDR3 DNA: TGTGCCAGCTCACCGACAGTGGGGGCATCAAATGGCTACACCTTC. As protein: CASSPTVGASNGYTF.

V usage is TRBV7-9 and J usage is TRBJ2-2; TRBD1 matches 8 bases. V lost 6 bases and J lost 5; bases outside the gene matches: 14. This CDR3 comprises 17 residues. Per the germline V gene, CDR1 is SEHNR and CDR2 is FQNEAQ (reference sequence). This CDR3 is CASRFRDRLGKTGELFF. DNA of the CDR3: TGTGCCAGCAGGTTTAGGGACAGGCTCGGAAAGACCGGGGAGCTGTTTTTT.

This chain uses TRBV19 with TRBJ1-1; possible D gene TRBD1, 5 bases. Trimming shortened V by 7 bases and J by 3 bases, and 27 bases separated the two germline ends. In germline, CDR1 is LNHDA, CDR2 SQIVND (reference sequence). The CDR3 is 18 amino acids. The CDR3 nucleotides read TGTGCCAGTACCCTCTTGGCAGGTGCCCGGGGGGGGTACACTGAAGCTTTCTTT. Encoded protein: CASTLLAGARGGYTEAFF.

This clone was seen just once. The chain has TRBV11-3 and TRBJ1-1, with D maybe TRBD1 (5 bases). V dropped 6 bases and J dropped 6 bases, with 14 bases sitting between them. The CDR3 loop spans 13 amino acids. CDR1 and CDR2 from the germline V gene are SGHNT and YENEEA. The CDR3 DNA is TGTGCCAGCAGAGCTGCAGGGCGATCTGAAGCTTTCTTT. This translates into CASRAAGRSEAFF.

This clone occurred a few times. The rearrangement links TRBV28 to TRBJ2-7; 10 bases align to TRBD1. J gave up 2 bases and V 3 bases, and 1 base lay outside the gene matches. The germline V gene encodes CDR1 MDHEN and CDR2 SYDVKM. The CDR3 consists of 14 residues. In nucleotides, the CDR3 is TGTGCCAGCAGTTTGACAGGGGGCCCCTACGAGCAGTACGTC. Translation gives CASSLTGGPYEQYV.

The rearrangement uses TRBV19 and TRBJ2-1; D might be TRBD2 (5 bases). This CDR3 has 17 amino acids. The V end lost 0 bases, the J end lost 2 bases, and 14 bases lay between the germline ends. Germline CDR1 reads LNHDA; CDR2 reads SQIVND (reference sequence). CDR3 DNA: TGTGCCAGTAGTATAGATCGGGATCCCGTGCCCTACAATGAGCAGTTCTTC. Translation gives CASSIDRDPVPYNEQFF.

This chain links TRBV10-1 with TRBJ1-5; TRBD1 might be the D (5 bases). Germline V lookup: CDR1 WNHNN, CDR2 SYGVQD (reference sequence). The CDR3 loop spans 12 amino acids. The CDR3 nucleotides read TGCCCGGGAGACAGCAGCAATCAGCCCCAGCATTTT. This gives the protein CPGDSSNQPQHF.

The rearrangement uses TRBV28 and TRBJ1-5, with no clear D. Between the trimmed V and J ends, which lost 8 bases and 0 bases, there was a span of 14 bases. Germline CDR1 MDHEN, CDR2 SYDVKM. The CDR3 covers 15 residues. Here the CDR3 DNA reads TGTGCCAGCCAATTCCGCTCAGGTAGCAATCAGCCCCAGCATTTT. Its translation: CASQFRSGSNQPQHF.

The sample holds one count of this clone. The V gene is TRBV6-2 or TRBV6-3, the J gene TRBJ1-5; no definite D call. CDR1 is MNHEY and CDR2 is SVGEGT in the germline V gene. Trimming cost V 3 bases and J 6 bases, with 9 bases left between them. This CDR3 has 13 amino acids. CDR3: CASSYRGIQPQHF. The CDR3 nucleotides read TGTGCCAGCAGTTATAGAGGGATTCAGCCCCAGCATTTT.

V and J are TRBV5-1 and TRBJ2-3; D may be TRBD1 (5 bases). V gave up 3 bases and J gave up 3 bases, with 14 bases separating them. CDR1 and CDR2 from the germline V gene are SGHRS and YFSETQ. CDR3 length: 15 amino acids. The CDR3 DNA is TGCGCCAGCAGCTCCCAGCAGGGTCCGACAGATACGCAGTATTTT. Residues: CASSSQQGPTDTQYF.

This chain uses TRBV27 with TRBJ1-5; tentative D call: TRBD1 (5 bases). The CDR3 length is 13 residues. Deletions cut 3 bases from V and 4 bases from J, with 7 bases between. The germline V gene encodes CDR1 MNHEY and CDR2 SMNVEV (reference sequence). CDR3 in DNA: TGTGCCAGCAGTTTGTGGGGGAATCAGCCCCAGCATTTT. As protein: CASSLWGNQPQHF.

V is TRBV5-6 and J is TRBJ1-6; possibly TRBD1 for D (6 bases). CDR1 SGHDT and CDR2 YYEEEE come from the germline V gene. Trimming pared 0 bases from V and 11 bases from J, leaving 15 bases between. The CDR3 covers 15 residues. The CDR3 sequence: CASSLAPGQSTPLHF. CDR3 nucleotide sequence: TGTGCCAGCAGCTTGGCCCCGGGACAATCGACACCCCTCCACTTT.

The CDR3 region is CASRGATGGSGYTF. For the CDR3, the DNA is TGTGCCAGCAGGGGAGCGACAGGGGGAAGTGGCTACACCTTC. V and J are TRBV6-5 and TRBJ1-2, with 9 bases that match TRBD1. In germline, CDR1 is MNHEY, CDR2 SVGAGI. V gave up 6 bases and J gave up 7 bases; unmatched junction bases: 9. The CDR3 is 14 amino acids.

The chain carries TRBV5-6 and TRBJ1-2, with 9 bases that match TRBD1. This CDR3 spans 14 amino acids. V dropped 3 bases and J dropped 10; count of bases not matched to a gene: 10. Germline V gene data show CDR1 as SGHDT and CDR2 as YYEEEE. CDR3 in amino acids: CASSWRTGDAYYTF. The CDR3 bases are TGTGCCAGCAGCTGGAGGACAGGGGACGCCTACTACACCTTC.

The rearrangement links TRBV27 to TRBJ1-2; no clear D. The CDR3 is 13 residues long. CDR1 MNHEY and CDR2 SMNVEV come from the germline V gene (reference sequence). V was shortened by 4 bases and J by 5 bases, with 11 bases between the two germline ends. This chain's CDR3 is CASSSRAGYGYTF. In nucleotides, the CDR3 is TGTGCCAGCAGTTCCCGGGCCGGTTATGGCTACACCTTC.

This chain connects TRBV6-1 to TRBJ1-1, with TRBD1 matching 9 bases. The germline V gene encodes CDR1 MNHNS and CDR2 SASEGT. CDR3 length: 18 amino acids. The ends lost 2 bases at V and 7 bases at J; junction bases unmatched: 17. The CDR3 sequence: CASSENLVGYRGLGEAFF. Here the CDR3 DNA reads TGTGCCAGCAGTGAAAATTTGGTTGGGTACAGGGGGCTAGGTGAAGCTTTCTTT.

The chain joins TRBV18 to TRBJ1-2; 12 positions match TRBD1. Per the germline V gene, CDR1 is KGHSH and CDR2 is LQKENI. The length of the CDR3 is 15 residues. The V segment lost 1 base and the J segment 7 bases; nucleotides outside the gene matches: 4. Here the CDR3 reads CASSPLGTGGRGYTF. In DNA, the CDR3 is TGTGCCAGCTCACCACTTGGGACAGGGGGCCGTGGCTACACCTTC.

The chain has TRBV9 and TRBJ2-5; 9 bases agree with TRBD2. V gave up 1 base and J gave up 5 bases; unmatched junction bases: 6. CDR3 size: 15 residues. Germline CDR1 SGDLS, CDR2 YYNGEE. CDR3 coding DNA: TGTGCCAGCAGCGTAATCGGACTAGCGAGGGAGACCCAGTACTTC. As protein: CASSVIGLARETQYF.

This chain links TRBV10-1 with TRBJ1-2; TRBD1 is a possible D gene (6 bases). CDR3 length equals 14 residues. In germline, CDR1 is WNHNN, CDR2 SYGVQD (reference sequence). V was pared by 6 bases and J by 0 bases, with 11 bases between. This CDR3 reads CASSQGQPNYGYTF. Here the CDR3 DNA reads TGCGCCAGCAGCCAGGGGCAACCTAACTATGGCTACACCTTC.